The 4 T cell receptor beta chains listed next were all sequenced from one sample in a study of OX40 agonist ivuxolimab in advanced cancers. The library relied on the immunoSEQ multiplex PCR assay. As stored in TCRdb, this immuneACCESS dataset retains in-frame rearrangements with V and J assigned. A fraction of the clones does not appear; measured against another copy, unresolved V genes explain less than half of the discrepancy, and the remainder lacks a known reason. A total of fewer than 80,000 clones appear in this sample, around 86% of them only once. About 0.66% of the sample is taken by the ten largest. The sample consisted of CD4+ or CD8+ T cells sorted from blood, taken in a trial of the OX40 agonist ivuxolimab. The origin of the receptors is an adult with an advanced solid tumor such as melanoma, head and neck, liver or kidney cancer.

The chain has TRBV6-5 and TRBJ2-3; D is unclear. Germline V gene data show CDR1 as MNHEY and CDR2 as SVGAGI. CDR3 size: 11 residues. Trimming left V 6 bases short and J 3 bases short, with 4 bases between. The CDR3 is CASRGTDTQYF. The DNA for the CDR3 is TGTGCCAGCAGAGGTACAGATACGCAGTATTTT.

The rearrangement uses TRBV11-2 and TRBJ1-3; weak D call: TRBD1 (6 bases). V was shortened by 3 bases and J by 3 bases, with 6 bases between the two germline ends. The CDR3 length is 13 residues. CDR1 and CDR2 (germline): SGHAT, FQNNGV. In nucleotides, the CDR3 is TGTGCCAGCAGCTTCAGGGGTGGAAACACCATATATTTT. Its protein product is CASSFRGGNTIYF.

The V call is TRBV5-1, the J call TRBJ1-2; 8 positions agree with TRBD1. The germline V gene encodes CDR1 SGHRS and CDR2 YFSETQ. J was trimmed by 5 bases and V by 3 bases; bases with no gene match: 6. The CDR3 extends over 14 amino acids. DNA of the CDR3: TGCGCCAGCAGCTATGGACAGGGAGCGTATGGCTACACCTTC. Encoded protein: CASSYGQGAYGYTF.

The CDR3 loop is CASSLKQKNTGELFF. The CDR3, as DNA: TGTGCCAGCAGCTTGAAACAGAAGAACACCGGGGAGCTGTTTTTT. This chain links TRBV5-4 with TRBJ2-2; D not certain. Germline V gene lookup returns CDR1 SGHNT and CDR2 YYREEE (reference sequence). V lost 1 base and J 1 base, leaving 8 bases between the germline ends. The CDR3 is 15 amino acids.